The next 21 T cell receptor beta chains were all read from a single sample in a study of blood T cell repertoires in COVID-19. Using immunoSEQ multiplex PCR, the repertoire was profiled, and TCRdb retains in-frame clones only, with some absent. Of 150,000 to 200,000 clones in the sample, about 87% were seen once. Sequenced: peripheral blood. Receptor source: a woman in her fifties or sixties with acute or convalescent COVID-19.

The rearrangement uses TRBV6-4 and TRBJ1-5; D is undetermined. The CDR3 consists of 14 residues. Trimming removed 2 bases from V and 6 bases from J, with 11 bases in between. Germline lookup yields CDR1 MRHNA and CDR2 SNTAGT. This CDR3 reads CASSDPGFGQPQHF. In DNA form, the CDR3 reads TGTGCCAGCAGTGACCCCGGGTTTGGTCAGCCCCAGCATTTT.

The chain is built from TRBV30 and TRBJ1-5, with a tentative D call TRBD1 (6 bases). The V and J ends lost 2 bases and 2 bases respectively, with 7 bases between them. The CDR3 extends over 13 amino acids. From germline, CDR1 is GTSNPN and CDR2 SVGIG (reference sequence). CDR3 in DNA: TGTGCCTGGAGTCGACAGGGCAATCAGCCCCAGCATTTT. This codes for CAWSRQGNQPQHF. Combining the CDR3 with reference TRBV30 and TRBJ1-5 gives the whole variable domain SQTIHQWPATLVQPVGSPLSLECTVEGTSNPNLYWYRQAAGRGLQLLFYSVGIGQISSEVPQNLSASRPQDRQFILSSKKLLLSDSGFYLCAWSRQGNQPQHFGDGTRLSIL.

The V and J genes are TRBV6-5 and TRBJ2-5, with 7 bases matching TRBD1. Per germline, CDR1 MNHEY and CDR2 SVGAGI. The length of the CDR3 is 15 residues. Losses at the gene ends were 6 bases for V and 3 bases for J; bases not matched to a gene: 10. The CDR3, as DNA: TGTGCCAGCAGCCGCCGGGCCCAGGGGGAAGAGACCCAGTACTTC. Translated: CASSRRAQGEETQYF.

This sequence joins TRBV7-9 and TRBJ2-1; no clear D gene. Germline-derived CDR1 and CDR2 are SEHNR and FQNEAQ (reference sequence). Between the trimmed V and J ends, which lost 5 bases and 5 bases, there was a span of 4 bases. This CDR3 is built from 11 residues. The CDR3: CASSRDNEQFF. In nucleotides, the CDR3 is TGTGCCAGCAGCCGGGACAATGAGCAGTTCTTC. Full variable domain (outside the CDR3, taken from reference TRBV7-9 and TRBJ2-1): DTGVSQNPRHKITKRGQNVTFRCDPISEHNRLYWYRQTLGQGPEFLTYFQNEAQLEKSRLLSDRFSAERPKGSFSTLEIQRTEQGDSAMYLCASSRDNEQFFGPGTRLTVL.

The chain has TRBV13 and TRBJ2-3; D might be TRBD2 (5 bases). V lost 6 bases and J lost 5, with 9 bases in between. Germline lookup yields CDR1 PRHDT and CDR2 FYEKMQ (reference sequence). CDR3 size: 12 residues. CDR3 sequence reads: CASSRGGDTQYF. In DNA form, the CDR3 reads TGTGCCAGCAGTCGCGGAGGAGATACGCAGTATTTT.

The sample holds one count of this clone. The chain recombines TRBV7-2 with TRBJ2-7, with TRBD1 as a possible D gene (6 bases). The CDR3 is 13 amino acids. V was shortened by 1 base and J by 6 bases, with 10 bases between the two germline ends. CDR1 and CDR2 from the germline V gene are SGHTA and FQGNSA. The CDR3 region is CASSLGGHREQYF. The CDR3 DNA reads as TGTGCCAGCAGCTTAGGGGGGCATCGCGAGCAGTACTTC.

The chain is built from TRBV18 and TRBJ1-2; TRBD1 might be the D (6 bases). The CDR3 is 15 amino acids. Germline V gene sequence: CDR1 KGHSH, CDR2 LQKENI. Trimming took off 2 bases at V and 1 base at J, with 11 bases between the two ends. CDR3 bases: TGTGCCAGCTCACCAGGACAGCCACTTAACTATGGCTACACCTTC. This gives the protein CASSPGQPLNYGYTF.

This chain links TRBV5-4 with TRBJ1-2; weak D call: TRBD1 (5 bases). Germline V gives CDR1 SGHNT, CDR2 YYREEE (reference sequence). With 0 bases removed from V and 2 bases from J, the gap between germline ends came to 5 bases. The CDR3 runs to 13 residues. The CDR3 loop is CASSLAGNYGYTF. For the CDR3, the DNA is TGTGCCAGCAGCTTGGCAGGGAACTATGGCTACACCTTC.

The gene calls are TRBV7-2 and TRBJ1-3; unclear D gene. Looked up from germline, CDR1 is SGHTA and CDR2 is FQGNSA. This CDR3 is built from 15 residues. Trimming shortened V by 6 bases and J by 1 base, and 13 bases separated the two germline ends. CDR3 DNA sequence: TGTGCCAGCAGGTCGGTTCTGAATTCTGGAAACACCATATATTTT. Amino acids: CASRSVLNSGNTIYF.

This clone was seen only a few times. This chain joins TRBV4-3 and TRBJ1-6; no firm D call. The CDR3 consists of 17 residues. CDR1 and CDR2 from the germline V gene are LGHNA and YSLEER. The V end was cut by 0 bases, the J end by 4 bases, with 13 bases between. For the CDR3, the DNA is TGCGCCAGCAGCCAAGATAGGGAGAGACCTTATAATTCACCCCTCCACTTT. This encodes CASSQDRERPYNSPLHF.

The chain is built from TRBV9 and TRBJ1-4; no firm D call. Trimming stripped 4 bases from V and 0 bases from J, with 13 bases between. CDR1 SGDLS and CDR2 YYNGEE come from the germline V gene. This CDR3 spans 16 amino acids. CDR3 sequence reads: CASSPTSRATNEKLFF. The CDR3 nucleotides are TGTGCCAGCAGCCCTACGTCTCGGGCAACTAATGAAAAACTGTTTTTT.

The V gene is TRBV27, the J gene TRBJ1-1, with TRBD1 matching over 9 bases. V gave up 6 bases and J gave up 3 bases; unmatched junction bases: 14. There are 17 residues in the CDR3. The germline V gene encodes CDR1 MNHEY and CDR2 SMNVEV (reference sequence). The CDR3 loop is CASSLDRGLMGDTEAFF. As DNA, the CDR3 is TGTGCCAGCAGCCTGGACAGGGGCCTCATGGGGGACACTGAAGCTTTCTTT.

This chain uses TRBV5-1 with TRBJ2-1; D remains unclear. CDR3 length equals 13 residues. V lost 0 bases and J lost 6, with 7 bases in between. Germline CDR1 is SGHRS and CDR2 is YFSETQ. CDR3 DNA sequence: TGCGCCAGCAGCTTGGGATCGGTCAATGAGCAGTTCTTC. It codes for CASSLGSVNEQFF.

The gene calls are TRBV5-8 and TRBJ1-1; the D gene is possibly TRBD1 (5 bases). This CDR3 is 15 amino acids long. CDR1 is SGHTS, CDR2 YDEGEE, per germline. Deletions cut 0 bases from V and 7 bases from J, with 16 bases between. CDR3 region: CASSLGWILTVEAFF. Written as DNA, the CDR3 is TGTGCCAGCAGCTTGGGCTGGATCCTGACAGTTGAAGCTTTCTTT.

This clone was seen a few times. The chain links TRBV9 to TRBJ1-1, with 9 bases that match TRBD1. The CDR3 has 12 amino acids. Germline V CDR1 and CDR2: SGDLS, YYNGEE. Losses at the gene ends were 2 bases for V and 11 bases for J; bases not matched to a gene: 4. The CDR3, as DNA: TGTGCCAGCAGCGTCGGGACAGGGCGCGCTTTCTTT. It specifies CASSVGTGRAFF.

This chain joins TRBV11-3 and TRBJ2-3; TRBD1 is a possible D gene (6 bases). This CDR3 region has 15 residues. CDR1 is SGHNT, CDR2 YENEEA, per germline. The germline V and J ends were trimmed by 5 bases and 4 bases, with 16 bases remaining between them. The CDR3 sequence: CASSPQTGQPDTQYF. The CDR3 region has the DNA TGTGCCAGCAGCCCCCAGACAGGACAGCCAGATACGCAGTATTTT.

The V call is TRBV11-3, the J call TRBJ2-4; unclear D gene. V lost 3 bases to trimming and J lost 5 bases, with 5 bases between them. In germline, CDR1 is SGHNT, CDR2 YENEEA. This CDR3 is built from 12 residues. This CDR3 reads CASSFLQNIQYF. As DNA, the CDR3 is TGTGCCAGCAGCTTTCTCCAAAACATTCAGTACTTC.

The chain is built from TRBV18 and TRBJ1-5, with D tentatively TRBD1 (5 bases). The CDR3 has 16 amino acids. With 4 bases removed from V and 4 bases from J, the gap between germline ends came to 17 bases. Germline CDR1 reads KGHSH; CDR2 reads LQKENI. The CDR3 DNA reads as TGTGCCAGCTCACTACCCAGGGCAGGCGAGAATCAGCCCCAGCATTTT. The encoded protein is CASSLPRAGENQPQHF.

The chain couples TRBV2 to TRBJ1-5, with a possible D match to TRBD1 (6 bases). V lost 4 bases, J lost 9 bases, and 16 bases lay in between. CDR1 SNHLY and CDR2 FYNNEI come from the germline V gene. The CDR3 runs to 14 residues. CDR3 amino acids: CASSGSGGDWPQHF. In DNA form, the CDR3 reads TGTGCCAGCAGTGGGTCGGGGGGCGATTGGCCCCAGCATTTT.

The chain combines TRBV2 with TRBJ2-6, with D uncertain. CDR3 length: 14 amino acids. Trimming pared 4 bases from V and 0 bases from J, leaving 4 bases between. Per germline, CDR1 SNHLY and CDR2 FYNNEI. The CDR3 region is CASSAGSGANVLTF. The DNA for the CDR3 is TGTGCCAGCAGTGCCGGCTCTGGGGCCAACGTCCTGACTTTC.

The rearrangement uses TRBV19 and TRBJ1-1; D possibly corresponds to TRBD1 (5 bases). The germline V gene has CDR1 LNHDA and CDR2 SQIVND (reference sequence). The V gene lost 6 bases and the J gene lost 1 base, with 12 bases spanning the gap. The length of the CDR3 is 14 residues. This CDR3 reads CASSVGGGNTEAFF. The CDR3 DNA reads TGTGCCAGTAGCGTCGGGGGAGGGAACACTGAAGCTTTCTTT.